This T cell receptor (beta chain) was sequenced for a study of T cells in Graves' hyperthyroidism and ophthalmopathy. Turning to the study itself: Peripheral blood samples were taken at initial diagnosis, prior to any treatment. General study findings and limits: For ophthalmopathy, model prediction preceded onset by a median about six months.

Patients were excluded because of uncontrolled infection, other autoimmune disease, pregnancy or lactation. Diagnoses were established using clinical symptoms, serum thyroxine and TRAb, thyroid ultrasound and orbital computed tomography. Template material for amplifying TCR beta CDR3 regions consisted of RNA transcripts. Initially, a first-round RT-PCR of the TCR CDR3 employed the HTBI primer set. TCRdb passed the multiplex PCR reads through MiXCR, listing each CDR3 protein once. The sample contains some 300,000 distinct CDR3 sequences, 10% to 15% of which appear only once. There are many counts of this clonotype. Its target is unknown. The ends were cut back, 5 bases at V and 5 bases at J, with 7 bases in the middle. The CDR3 length is 11 residues. Germline V gives CDR1 SEHNR, CDR2 FQNEAQ (reference sequence).

The rearrangement joins TRBV7-9 to TRBJ2-7; unclear D gene. This TCR derives from a woman aged 25 to 39 with Graves' hyperthyroidism that later progressed to Graves' ophthalmopathy. The sample taken for sequencing was blood. This chain's CDR3 is CASSHLDEQYF. The DNA of the CDR3 is TGTGCCAGCAGCCATTTAGACGAGCAGTACTTC.